The 4 T cell receptor beta chains below all came from one sample that was sequenced in a study of blood T cells in healthy people across ages. Next came a second PCR, run for about 6 to 11 cycles, which used a sample-barcoded 5' primer along with a J-beta primer mix. Each CDR3 protein gets one entry after TCRdb re-called the 5' RACE reads with MiXCR. The repertoire holds about a million distinct CDR3 sequences, with about 44% as singletons. The sample consisted of blood. The receptors come from a man aged 25 to 45 in good health.

The CDR3 sequence is CASSLDRRGTNEKLFF. The CDR3 bases are TGTGCCAGCAGCTTAGACAGGAGAGGAACTAATGAAAAACTGTTTTTT. The rearrangement joins TRBV7-2 to TRBJ1-4, with D perhaps matching TRBD1 (5 bases). CDR1 is SGHTA and CDR2 is FQGNSA in the germline V gene. The CDR3 has 16 amino acids. V lost 1 base, J lost 1 base, and 10 bases lay in between.

The genes are TRBV6-5 and TRBJ2-1; 7 nucleotides agree with TRBD2. The CDR3 has 15 amino acids. Germline-derived CDR1 and CDR2 are MNHEY and SVGAGI. J lost 6 bases, V lost 0 bases, and 5 bases had no gene match. CDR3 loop: CASSYSGEGSNEQFF. CDR3 in DNA: TGTGCCAGCAGTTACTCGGGGGAGGGGAGCAATGAGCAGTTCTTC.

This chain links TRBV5-4 with TRBJ2-4, with D uncertain. The CDR3 covers 15 residues. The germline V and J ends were trimmed by 0 bases and 2 bases, with 9 bases remaining between them. CDR1 is SGHNT and CDR2 is YYREEE in the germline V gene (reference sequence). CDR3 sequence reads: CASSLDLSSKNIQYF. The CDR3 nucleotides are TGTGCCAGCAGCTTGGACTTAAGTTCCAAAAACATTCAGTACTTC. The entire variable domain, with the rest obtained from reference TRBV5-4 and TRBJ2-4, is as follows: ETGVTQSPTHLIKTRGQQVTLRCSSQSGHNTVSWYQQALGQGPQFIFQYYREEENGRGNFPPRFSGLQFPNYSSELNVNALELDDSALYLCASSLDLSSKNIQYFGAGTRLSVL.

In this sample, this clonotype turned up many times. The chain links TRBV20-1 to TRBJ1-2, with TRBD1 identical over 7 bases. Germline lookup yields CDR1 DFQATT and CDR2 SNEGSKA (reference sequence). This CDR3 comprises 14 residues. The ends lost 4 bases at V and 0 bases at J; junction bases unmatched: 5. The CDR3 loop reads CSAIRTGTNYGYTF. CDR3 coding DNA: TGCAGTGCTATAAGGACAGGCACTAACTATGGCTACACCTTC.